In its sample, the clone carrying this TCR beta chain was seen once. Its antigen remains unidentified. The protocol was immunoSEQ multiplex PCR, while the TCRdb copy is restricted to in-frame clones and leaves out a portion. The profile covers around 160,000 clones, with about 89% appearing a single time and over 3% taken by the ten largest. CDR1 and CDR2 (germline): SGHVS, FQNEAQ. The V gene lost 0 bases and the J gene lost 1 base, with 6 bases spanning the gap. The CDR3 consists of 14 residues. This sample stems from a study of T cell responses to AZD1222 COVID-19 vaccine. Whole-study findings and limits: The study found vaccine-associated CD4 TCRs spanning spike, dominant at 160-218 and 743-854.

Pooled samples include second doses given at about 4 or 12 weeks. The material was peripheral blood, obtained 28 days after the second AZD1222 dose. The V call is TRBV7-8, the J call TRBJ1-2, with D possibly TRBD1 on 5 matching bases. The sequence came from an adult who received the AZD1222 COVID-19 vaccine. The chain's CDR3 is CASSLAGDNYGYTF. The CDR3, as DNA: TGTGCCAGCAGCTTAGCGGGGGATAACTATGGCTACACCTTC.